The rows below give T cell receptor beta chains drawn from one sample of a study of blood T cell repertoires in COVID-19. Assay used: immunoSEQ multiplex PCR; TCRdb lists only in-frame clones, some missing. Among about 140,000 clones listed, approximately 80% were seen once. Sequenced sample: peripheral blood. These receptors originate from a human donor in a cohort sampled during active COVID-19. Each CDR3 is given with its conserved first and last residue. The order of the fields is CDR3 DNA, CDR3 protein, J gene, V gene, clone size, D gene. A D gene is named only where the DNA matches it firmly. Clone size is given for some rows only: seen once, a few or many times, or a class if the clone is expanded.

CDR3nt: TGTGCCAGCAGCCCCAGAGGAGATACGCAGTATTTT; CDR3aa: CASSPRGDTQYF; j_gene: TRBJ2-3; v_gene: TRBV7-3; abundance: .; d_gene: .
CDR3nt: TGCGCCAGCAGCTTGGAGAGCGGGGCCTCCTACAATGAGCAGTTCTTC; CDR3aa: CASSLESGASYNEQFF; j_gene: TRBJ2-1; v_gene: TRBV5-1; abundance: .; d_gene: TRBD2
CDR3nt: TGCGCCAGCAGCTTGGGAGGATACGAGCAGTACTTC; CDR3aa: CASSLGGYEQYF; j_gene: TRBJ2-7; v_gene: TRBV5-1; abundance: .; d_gene: .
CDR3nt: TGTGCCAGCTCACCACAGGGTGGACTAGCTTCCTACAATGAGCAGTTCTTC; CDR3aa: CASSPQGGLASYNEQFF; j_gene: TRBJ2-1; v_gene: TRBV18; abundance: .; d_gene: TRBD2
CDR3nt: TGCGCCAGCAGAACCTGGGACAACCCGACTGGCGAGCAGTACTTC; CDR3aa: CASRTWDNPTGEQYF; j_gene: TRBJ2-7; v_gene: TRBV5-1; abundance: .; d_gene: .
CDR3nt: TGTGCCAGCAGTTTTACTAGCGGGACAGCGCGGGGGGCCAACGTCCTGACTTTC; CDR3aa: CASSFTSGTARGANVLTF; j_gene: TRBJ2-6; v_gene: TRBV5-6; abundance: .; d_gene: TRBD2
CDR3nt: TGTGCCAGCATCCAAGACAGGGGGAGAAACATTCAGTACTTC; CDR3aa: CASIQDRGRNIQYF; j_gene: TRBJ2-4; v_gene: TRBV28; abundance: .; d_gene: TRBD1
CDR3nt: TGTGCCAGCAGCAAACGAGGCGAACGGGGGAAAGAGACCCAGTACTTC; CDR3aa: CASSKRGERGKETQYF; j_gene: TRBJ2-5; v_gene: TRBV21-1; abundance: .; d_gene: .
CDR3nt: TGTGCCAGTACCGGCGGAGGCACTACCGGCTACACCTTC; CDR3aa: CASTGGGTTGYTF; j_gene: TRBJ1-2; v_gene: TRBV19; abundance: few; d_gene: .
CDR3nt: TGTGCCAGCAGCTCCAATTCCGAGACCCAGTACTTC; CDR3aa: CASSSNSETQYF; j_gene: TRBJ2-5; v_gene: TRBV7-9; abundance: .; d_gene: .
CDR3nt: TGTGCCAGCTCACCGTCCTATTACAATGAGCAGTTCTTC; CDR3aa: CASSPSYYNEQFF; j_gene: TRBJ2-1; v_gene: TRBV18; abundance: .; d_gene: .
CDR3nt: TGTGCCAGCAGCTCCGGGACAGGGACCCACAATGAGCAGTTCTTC; CDR3aa: CASSSGTGTHNEQFF; j_gene: TRBJ2-1; v_gene: TRBV7-2; abundance: .; d_gene: TRBD1
CDR3nt: TGTGCCAGCAGTTGGCTCGGGGGGCTGAGTCAGCCCCAGCATTTT; CDR3aa: CASSWLGGLSQPQHF; j_gene: TRBJ1-5; v_gene: TRBV28; abundance: few; d_gene: .
CDR3nt: TGCGCCAGCAGCTTGGTGGTAGCGGGAGGGCAAGAGACCCAGTACTTC; CDR3aa: CASSLVVAGGQETQYF; j_gene: TRBJ2-5; v_gene: TRBV5-1; abundance: once; d_gene: TRBD2
CDR3nt: TGCGCCAGCAGCTTGACTAGCTCTCGTGGAAACACCATATATTTT; CDR3aa: CASSLTSSRGNTIYF; j_gene: TRBJ1-3; v_gene: TRBV5-1; abundance: .; d_gene: .
CDR3nt: TGTGCCAGCAGCTCACAGGGGGCGGCGACCCAGTACTTC; CDR3aa: CASSSQGAATQYF; j_gene: TRBJ2-5; v_gene: TRBV16; abundance: .; d_gene: TRBD1
CDR3nt: TGTGCCAGTAGTATCCGGGATCCATCCTCACCCCTCCACTTT; CDR3aa: CASSIRDPSSPLHF; j_gene: TRBJ1-6; v_gene: TRBV19; abundance: .; d_gene: .
CDR3nt: TGTGCCAGCTCACCCAACCAGCGGGGTCCACAAGAGACCCAGTACTTC; CDR3aa: CASSPNQRGPQETQYF; j_gene: TRBJ2-5; v_gene: TRBV18; abundance: .; d_gene: TRBD2
CDR3nt: TGTGCCAGCAGTCCGGGGGGCAGCTATGGCTACACCTTC; CDR3aa: CASSPGGSYGYTF; j_gene: TRBJ1-2; v_gene: TRBV6-2/TRBV6-3; abundance: .; d_gene: .
CDR3nt: TGCGCCAGCAGCTTGGTGGGGACAGATGAAAAACTGTTTTTT; CDR3aa: CASSLVGTDEKLFF; j_gene: TRBJ1-4; v_gene: TRBV5-1; abundance: once; d_gene: TRBD1
CDR3nt: TGTGCCAGCAGCTTAAGGGGGACAACCTACGAGCAGTACTTC; CDR3aa: CASSLRGTTYEQYF; j_gene: TRBJ2-7; v_gene: TRBV13; abundance: once; d_gene: .
CDR3nt: TGCGCCAGCAGCCGGGGACAGGGAAATGGGGATCAGCCCCAGCATTTT; CDR3aa: CASSRGQGNGDQPQHF; j_gene: TRBJ1-5; v_gene: TRBV4-1; abundance: .; d_gene: TRBD1
CDR3nt: TGTGCCAGCTCGCCACCCAGGGGTTTCACCGGGGAGCTGTTTTTT; CDR3aa: CASSPPRGFTGELFF; j_gene: TRBJ2-2; v_gene: TRBV18; abundance: .; d_gene: .
CDR3nt: TGTGCCAGCAGGCAGGGTTGCGAGCAGTACTTC; CDR3aa: CASRQGCEQYF; j_gene: TRBJ2-7; v_gene: TRBV7-7; abundance: few; d_gene: .
CDR3nt: TGTGCCAGCTCACCAGGAACAGGGGCGGGAGGGGACGAGCAGTACTTC; CDR3aa: CASSPGTGAGGDEQYF; j_gene: TRBJ2-7; v_gene: TRBV18; abundance: .; d_gene: TRBD2
CDR3nt: TGTGCCAGCAGCTTGGGGCCTCCGCAGGGGAACACTGAAGCTTTCTTT; CDR3aa: CASSLGPPQGNTEAFF; j_gene: TRBJ1-1; v_gene: TRBV5-6; abundance: .; d_gene: .
CDR3nt: TGTGCCAGCTCCCAGGCCATAGCGACCTACAATGAGCAGTTCTTC; CDR3aa: CASSQAIATYNEQFF; j_gene: TRBJ2-1; v_gene: TRBV18; abundance: .; d_gene: .
CDR3nt: TGTGCCAGCACTCGGACTGGCAATGAAAAACTGTTTTTT; CDR3aa: CASTRTGNEKLFF; j_gene: TRBJ1-4; v_gene: TRBV2; abundance: .; d_gene: .
CDR3nt: TGTGCCAGCAGCTTCGGACTAGATTATAGTGAGCAGTTCTTC; CDR3aa: CASSFGLDYSEQFF; j_gene: TRBJ2-1; v_gene: TRBV7-2; abundance: .; d_gene: TRBD2
CDR3nt: TGTGCCAGCAGACGAACAGGGAAAGAGACCCAGTACTTC; CDR3aa: CASRRTGKETQYF; j_gene: TRBJ2-5; v_gene: TRBV6-6; abundance: .; d_gene: .
CDR3nt: TGCGCCAGCAGCCCCGGGGGGAGGTACGAGCAGTACTTC; CDR3aa: CASSPGGRYEQYF; j_gene: TRBJ2-7; v_gene: TRBV10-1; abundance: .; d_gene: TRBD2
CDR3nt: TGCGCCAGCAGCCAAGGAAAGGACAGCTATGGCTACACCTTC; CDR3aa: CASSQGKDSYGYTF; j_gene: TRBJ1-2; v_gene: TRBV4-3; abundance: .; d_gene: .
CDR3nt: TGCGCCAGCAGCCAAGCCCCCCGGACAGGCCTCTATAGCAATCAGCCCCAGCATTTT; CDR3aa: CASSQAPRTGLYSNQPQHF; j_gene: TRBJ1-5; v_gene: TRBV4-1; abundance: .; d_gene: TRBD1
CDR3nt: TGCGCCAGCAGCTTGGTACTAGCGGGAGGCACCGGGGAGCTGTTTTTT; CDR3aa: CASSLVLAGGTGELFF; j_gene: TRBJ2-2; v_gene: TRBV5-1; abundance: .; d_gene: TRBD2